This TCR beta chain was documented in a study of T cells in Graves' hyperthyroidism and ophthalmopathy. A lack of ophthalmopathy progression within 18 months defined stable Graves' hyperthyroidism. Regarding this clonotype: Its antigen is still unknown.

The study, taken as a whole, reports: Separation of ophthalmopathy from stable hyperthyroidism was achieved by a 13 V-J model. In blood, most of the thyroid clonotypes expanded above 0.001 were also present.

CDR3 length: 13 residues. Trimming stripped 5 bases from V and 4 bases from J, with 14 bases between. Looked up from germline, CDR1 is SQVTM and CDR2 is ANQGSEA. Amplification of TCR beta CDR3 regions used RNA as the template. First-round RT-PCR of the TCR CDR3 relied on the HTBI primer set. TCRdb analysed the multiplex PCR reads with MiXCR anew, one entry per CDR3 protein. Among hundreds of thousands of distinct CDR3 sequences, more than 45% were seen once, and the ten largest hold just under 8.5%. This sequence was found in a woman in her late teens or twenties with Graves' hyperthyroidism. The chain couples TRBV29-1 to TRBJ1-1, with D maybe TRBD1 (6 bases). Material: peripheral blood or thyroid tissue (not recorded which). The CDR3, as DNA: TGCAGCGTTAAGGCCCAGGGGCCCACTGAAGCTTTCTTT. It codes for CSVKAQGPTEAFF.